The 24 T cell receptor beta chains below all came from one sample that was sequenced in a study of control samples from healthy donors and cancer patients. Data came from immunoSEQ multiplex PCR; TCRdb stores just in-frame clones and leaves some out. The sample holds more than 95,000 clones, about 83% seen once. The specimen was blood. Receptors originate from a woman aged 50 to 60 in good health.

This clone was observed once. The V gene is TRBV4-1, the J gene TRBJ1-3; D gene uncertain. The CDR3 consists of 14 residues. Germline assignment: CDR1 MGHRA and CDR2 YSYEKL. V lost 1 base, J lost 4 bases, and 8 bases lay in between. The CDR3 nucleotides read TGCGCCAGCAGCCAAGTGTCAGGCGGAAACACCATATATTTT. Protein product: CASSQVSGGNTIYF.

As DNA, the CDR3 is TGCGCCAGCAGCTTGGGGCCCGATAGCTCCTACAATGAGCAGTTCTTC. Translation: CASSLGPDSSYNEQFF. The rearrangement joins TRBV5-1 to TRBJ2-1; D remains ambiguous. This CDR3 region has 16 residues. Germline lookup yields CDR1 SGHRS and CDR2 YFSETQ. The V and J ends lost 0 bases and 0 bases respectively, with 10 bases between them. The whole variable domain, remainder taken from reference TRBV5-1 and TRBJ2-1, is KAGVTQTPRYLIKTRGQQVTLSCSPISGHRSVSWYQQTPGQGLQFLFEYFSETQRNKGNFPGRFSGRQFSNSRSEMNVSTLELGDSALYLCASSLGPDSSYNEQFFGPGTRLTVL.

This chain links TRBV20-1 with TRBJ2-3; D gene ambiguous. In germline, CDR1 is DFQATT, CDR2 SNEGSKA (reference sequence). This CDR3 has 10 residues. V gave up 7 bases and J gave up 5 bases, with 7 bases separating them. Here the CDR3 DNA reads TGCAGTGTGTTAAAAGATACGCAGTATTTT. Protein sequence: CSVLKDTQYF.

In DNA form, the CDR3 reads TGTGCCAGCAGCCAAGTAAATTCAGCGGGAGTTACGAATGAGCAGTTCTTC. Amino acid sequence: CASSQVNSAGVTNEQFF. The chain employs TRBV4-2 and TRBJ2-1, with 8 nucleotides matching TRBD2. Losses at the gene ends were 1 base for V and 7 bases for J; bases not matched to a gene: 12. Germline V gene data show CDR1 as LGHNA and CDR2 as YNFKEQ. The CDR3 sequence is 17 residues long.

The chain combines TRBV3-1 (or the pseudogene TRBV3-2) with TRBJ1-6; D is unclear. The CDR3 length is 16 residues. Deletions cut 3 bases from V and 0 bases from J, with 9 bases between. Germline-derived CDR1 and CDR2 are LGHDT and YNNKEL (reference sequence). CDR3 residues: CASSQTTDSYNSPLHF. The CDR3 DNA follows: TGTGCCAGCAGCCAGACAACGGACTCCTATAATTCACCCCTCCACTTT.

The V gene is TRBV11-3, the J gene TRBJ1-1, with D perhaps TRBD1 (6 bases). The CDR3 sequence is 16 residues long. Germline assignment: CDR1 SGHNT and CDR2 YENEEA. Trimming removed 5 bases at V and 4 bases at J, with 20 bases between. The CDR3 region is CASSPPILAGATEAFF. The CDR3 nucleotides read TGTGCCAGCAGCCCCCCTATTTTGGCAGGGGCCACTGAAGCTTTCTTT.

The chain combines TRBV11-3 with TRBJ2-1, with D tentatively TRBD1 or TRBD2 (5 bases each). The CDR3 is 15 amino acids. Trimming took off 4 bases at V and 0 bases at J, with 10 bases between the two ends. CDR1 is SGHNT, CDR2 YENEEA, per germline. The CDR3 bases are TGTGCCAGCAGCTCGGGACCGAGCTCCTACAATGAGCAGTTCTTC. Its translation: CASSSGPSSYNEQFF. The full variable domain, in which reference TRBV11-3 and TRBJ2-1 provide the parts outside the CDR3, is EAGVVQSPRYKIIEKKQPVAFWCNPISGHNTLYWYLQNLGQGPELLIRYENEEAVDDSQLPKDRFSAERLKGVDSTLKIQPAELGDSAVYLCASSSGPSSYNEQFFGPGTRLTVL.

This clone was found once. The chain couples TRBV5-5 to TRBJ2-3; 9 bases are shared with TRBD2. The V segment lost 1 base and the J segment 2 bases; nucleotides outside the gene matches: 8. The CDR3 length is 17 residues. Germline CDR1 and CDR2: SGHKS and YYEKEE (reference sequence). The CDR3, as DNA: TGTGCCAGCAGCTTGATGGGCGGGGGGGCCGCCACAGATACGCAGTATTTT. As protein: CASSLMGGGAATDTQYF.

CDR3 loop: CASSLLLTLTF. The CDR3 nucleotides read TGTGCCAGCAGTTTATTGTTGACACTCACCTTC. The chain employs TRBV28 and TRBJ1-2; D remains ambiguous. Trimming stripped 1 base from V and 13 bases from J, with 10 bases between. Germline CDR1 is MDHEN and CDR2 is SYDVKM. This CDR3 has 11 amino acids.

The V and J genes are TRBV11-2 and TRBJ2-7; the match to TRBD2 covers 11 bases. CDR1 SGHAT and CDR2 FQNNGV come from the germline V gene. The CDR3 has 15 residues. After removal of 8 bases from V and 6 bases from J, the junction contained 12 bases not matched to a gene. CDR3 amino acids: CASRVTSGSFGEQYF. In DNA form, the CDR3 reads TGTGCCAGCCGAGTAACTAGCGGGAGTTTCGGCGAGCAGTACTTC.

This chain connects TRBV5-1 to TRBJ2-3, with D possibly matching TRBD2 (5 bases). Trimming cost V 4 bases and J 6 bases, with 15 bases left between them. The CDR3 loop spans 14 amino acids. CDR1 SGHRS and CDR2 YFSETQ come from the germline V gene. In DNA, the CDR3 is TGCGCCAGCAGCCAGACTGGAGGACCTGATACGCAGTATTTT. Translated: CASSQTGGPDTQYF.

This clone was detected only a few times. This sequence joins TRBV5-1 and TRBJ1-3, with 7 bases identical to TRBD1. Germline assignment: CDR1 SGHRS and CDR2 YFSETQ. This CDR3 is built from 16 residues. J gave up 2 bases and V 0 bases, and 5 bases lay outside the gene matches. The CDR3 loop reads CASSLDHGTAGNTIYF. The CDR3, as DNA: TGCGCCAGCAGCTTGGACCACGGGACAGCTGGAAACACCATATATTTT.

The gene calls are TRBV6-1 and TRBJ2-7; no clear D gene. Trimming pared 2 bases from V and 4 bases from J, leaving 6 bases between. The CDR3 is made up of 12 amino acids. Germline CDR1 and CDR2: MNHNS and SASEGT. The CDR3 protein is CASSEPGYEQYF. The DNA of the CDR3 is TGTGCCAGCAGTGAACCCGGATACGAGCAGTACTTC.

The V gene is TRBV20-1, the J gene TRBJ1-6; unclear D gene. The germline CDR1 and CDR2 sequences are DFQATT and SNEGSKA (reference sequence). Trimming took off 3 bases at V and 7 bases at J, with 16 bases between the two ends. The CDR3 covers 15 residues. CDR3 protein: CSASTQEPWNSPLHF. The CDR3 DNA follows: TGCAGTGCTAGTACGCAGGAACCGTGGAATTCACCCCTCCACTTT.

The gene calls are TRBV7-9 and TRBJ2-7; no firm D call. This CDR3 has 15 residues. V was cut by 2 bases and J by 0 bases, with 11 bases left in between. Looked up from germline, CDR1 is SEHNR and CDR2 is FQNEAQ (reference sequence). DNA for the CDR3: TGTGCCAGCAGCTTACCTCAGGTGAGCTCCTACGAGCAGTACTTC. Its protein product is CASSLPQVSSYEQYF.

The chain employs TRBV28 and TRBJ1-1; 9 positions agree with TRBD1. Trimming at V came to 4 bases and at J to 6 bases, leaving 6 bases not matched to a gene. Germline values: CDR1 MDHEN, CDR2 SYDVKM. This CDR3 has 14 amino acids. CDR3 region: CASSSAGTGPEAFF. The DNA of the CDR3 is TGTGCCAGCAGTTCCGCGGGGACAGGGCCTGAAGCTTTCTTT.

The rearrangement links TRBV12-5 to TRBJ1-1, with D maybe TRBD1 (5 bases). V was shortened by 6 bases and J by 0 bases, with 14 bases between the two germline ends. The germline V gene encodes CDR1 LGHNT and CDR2 FRNRAP. The CDR3 is 15 amino acids. The CDR3 region is CASGPSLGVNTEAFF. Here the CDR3 DNA reads TGTGCTAGTGGCCCGAGTTTGGGGGTGAACACTGAAGCTTTCTTT.

The chain links TRBV11-1 to TRBJ2-1; D is possibly TRBD1 (5 bases). This CDR3 region has 14 residues. Per germline, CDR1 SGHAT and CDR2 FQDESV (reference sequence). Trimming shortened V by 5 bases and J by 4 bases, and 12 bases separated the two germline ends. CDR3 region: CASSGAVLYNEQFF. The CDR3 bases are TGTGCCAGCAGCGGGGCAGTACTTTACAATGAGCAGTTCTTC.

The rearrangement joins TRBV19 to TRBJ2-2; D is perhaps TRBD2 (6 bases). This CDR3 is 15 amino acids long. V gave up 4 bases and J gave up 3 bases, with 12 bases separating them. Germline assignment: CDR1 LNHDA and CDR2 SQIVND (reference sequence). CDR3 DNA sequence: TGTGCCAGTAGTACATCGGGACTTGACACCGGGGAGCTGTTTTTT. It codes for CASSTSGLDTGELFF.

The rearrangement links TRBV5-4 to TRBJ1-6; D remains unclear. The CDR3 has 13 residues. V was pared by 5 bases and J by 7 bases, with 10 bases between. Germline lookup yields CDR1 SGHNT and CDR2 YYREEE (reference sequence). The CDR3 loop is CASRVGSNSPLHF. CDR3 bases: TGTGCCAGCAGAGTGGGGTCGAATTCACCCCTCCACTTT. Based on the CDR3 plus reference TRBV5-4 and TRBJ1-6, the full variable domain is ETGVTQSPTHLIKTRGQQVTLRCSSQSGHNTVSWYQQALGQGPQFIFQYYREEENGRGNFPPRFSGLQFPNYSSELNVNALELDDSALYLCASRVGSNSPLHFGNGTRLTVT.

The rearrangement uses TRBV6-2 or TRBV6-3 and TRBJ1-3; D unclear. This CDR3 has 18 residues. CDR1 and CDR2 (germline): MNHEY, SVGEGT. V lost 2 bases and J 10 bases, leaving 27 bases between the germline ends. The CDR3 nucleotides are TGTGCCAGCAGTTACCCTGTGATCAAGGACCCCAAGAGGAAGACCATATATTTT. It encodes CASSYPVIKDPKRKTIYF.

CDR3 region: CATSRDLTSAAYEQYF. For the CDR3, the DNA is TGTGCCACCAGCAGAGATCTTACATCAGCAGCCTACGAGCAGTACTTC. The gene calls are TRBV15 and TRBJ2-7; D unclear. The CDR3 sequence is 16 residues long. CDR1 is LNHNV and CDR2 is YYDKDF in the germline V gene (reference sequence). The V and J ends lost 0 bases and 2 bases respectively, with 14 bases between them.

This clone was observed a single time. The rearrangement links TRBV25-1 to TRBJ1-6, with a weak D call TRBD1 (5 bases). The germline CDR1 and CDR2 sequences are MGHDK and SYGVNS. The CDR3 covers 15 residues. V was clipped by 1 base and J by 4 bases, with 8 bases between them. The CDR3 DNA reads as TGTGCCAGCAGTGAATCGGGACCGTATAATTCACCCCTCCACTTT. This translates into CASSESGPYNSPLHF. Using reference TRBV25-1 and TRBJ1-6 for the parts outside the CDR3, the full variable domain is EADIYQTPRYLVIGTGKKITLECSQTMGHDKMYWYQQDPGMELHLIHYSYGVNSTEKGDLSSESTVSRIRTEHFPLTLESARPSHTSQYLCASSESGPYNSPLHFGNGTRLTVT.

The rearrangement links TRBV7-2 to TRBJ2-3; 8 nucleotides align to TRBD2. The CDR3 length is 16 residues. The germline gives CDR1 SGHTA, CDR2 FQGNSA. V gave up 1 base and J gave up 0 bases; unmatched junction bases: 3. The CDR3 DNA sequence: TGTGCCAGCAGCTTAGTACTAGCGGCAAGCACAGATACGCAGTATTTT. The encoded protein is CASSLVLAASTDTQYF.